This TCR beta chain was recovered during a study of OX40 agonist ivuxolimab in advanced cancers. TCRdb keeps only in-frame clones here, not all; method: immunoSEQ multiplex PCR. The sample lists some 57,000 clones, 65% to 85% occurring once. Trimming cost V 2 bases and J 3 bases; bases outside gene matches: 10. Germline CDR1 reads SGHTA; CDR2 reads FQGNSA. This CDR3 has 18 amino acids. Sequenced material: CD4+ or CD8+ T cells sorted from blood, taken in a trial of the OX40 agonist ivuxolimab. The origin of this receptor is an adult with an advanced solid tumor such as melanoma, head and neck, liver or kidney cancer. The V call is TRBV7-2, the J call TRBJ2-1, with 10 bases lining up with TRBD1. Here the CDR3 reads CASSLTGPWTGGYNEQFF. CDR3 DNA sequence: TGTGCCAGCAGCTTAACAGGGCCTTGGACAGGGGGCTACAATGAGCAGTTCTTC. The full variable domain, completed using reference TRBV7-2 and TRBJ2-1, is GAGVSQSPSNKVTEKGKDVELRCDPISGHTALYWYRQSLGQGLEFLIYFQGNSAPDKSGLPSDRFSAERTGGSVSTLTIQRTQQEDSAVYLCASSLTGPWTGGYNEQFFGPGTRLTVL.